This T cell receptor (beta chain) comes out of a study of T cells in Graves' hyperthyroidism and ophthalmopathy. Study conclusions and caveats: Model output signaled ophthalmopathy a median roughly 6.1 months ahead of onset.

As for this clonotype: Its target is unknown.

Germline V lookup: CDR1 SQVTM, CDR2 ANQGSEA. CDR3 length equals 14 residues. J lost 0 bases, V lost 4 bases, and 6 bases had no gene match. Clinical symptoms, serum thyroxine and TRAb, thyroid ultrasound and orbital computed tomography were used for the diagnoses. The CDR3 regions of TCR beta were amplified from RNA transcripts. The HTBI primer set was used in a first-round RT-PCR of the TCR CDR3. TCRdb reprocessed the multiplex PCR reads with MiXCR, giving one entry per CDR3 protein. The sample lists 400,000 to 600,000 distinct CDR3 sequences, 15% to 20% occurring once. This sequence joins TRBV29-1 and TRBJ2-7; 7 bases match TRBD1. This receptor was identified in a woman in her twenties or thirties with Graves' ophthalmopathy. The sample was blood. The CDR3 region has the DNA TGCAGCGTTGCCCAGGGGGACAGCTCCTACGAGCAGTACTTC. It codes for CSVAQGDSSYEQYF.